A few counts support the clone carrying this T cell receptor beta chain. The antigen remains unidentified. This entry belongs to a study of CD8+CD57+ T cells in acquired aplastic anemia. Study as a whole: Isolated CD4+ and CD8+ cells, once sorted, yielded DNA averaging about 3.2 ug.

Trimming shortened V by 4 bases and J by 10 bases, and 11 bases separated the two germline ends. Germline V gene data show CDR1 as SNHLY and CDR2 as FYNNEI. The CDR3 loop spans 13 amino acids. The patients chosen for sequencing had shown expansion of CD8+CD57+ cells (detected by flow cytometry). At the time of blood sampling, patients had not yet received any therapy. Profiles of TCR beta VDJ and CDR3 were generated from a genomic DNA template. TCRdb reprocessed the reads with MiXCR, giving one entry per CDR3 protein. This table has 170,000 or so distinct CDR3 sequences, roughly 63% appearing once. Study-wide results and caveats: Significant differences in CD8+ Simpson's diversity were not observed between patients and controls. In common between the patients and the controls were some 29 CD8+ CDR3 sequences.

Sequenced sample: sorted CD4+, CD8+, or CD8+CD57+ T cells (not recorded which) from PBMCs. This receptor was obtained from a human donor with aplastic anemia. The rearrangement uses TRBV2 and TRBJ1-6; D remains unclear. The CDR3 DNA is TGTGCCAGCAGTGCCAGTTCCCACTCACCCCTCCACTTT. This translates into CASSASSHSPLHF. Combining the CDR3 with reference TRBV2 and TRBJ1-6 gives the whole variable domain EPEVTQTPSHQVTQMGQEVILRCVPISNHLYFYWYRQILGQKVEFLVSFYNNEISEKSEIFDDQFSVERPDGSNFTLKIRSTKLEDSAMYFCASSASSHSPLHFGNGTRLTVT.